This T cell receptor (beta chain) appears in the sequencing data of a study of blood T cell repertoires in COVID-19. For the study at large: Acute-phase and convalescent COVID-19 samples originated in the United States, Italy and Spain. T cells, B-cell-depleted T cells, or PBMCs provided the cDNA or gDNA that served as material.

There are 16 residues in the CDR3. The V gene's germline CDR1 is LGHDT and CDR2 YNNKEL (reference sequence). V was pared by 3 bases and J by 4 bases, with 15 bases between. Authors' methods: Amplification of reference gene primers was used by the study to estimate nucleated cell counts. Profiling relied on immunoSEQ multiplex PCR, and the TCRdb table lists in-frame clones only, not all of them. That table gives V, J and clone size, and the DNA gave D and trimming. The sample carries under 75,000 clones, more than 60% recorded once. Input material: peripheral blood. The receptor was isolated from a woman in her forties or fifties with active or convalescent COVID-19. This sequence joins TRBV3-1 (or the pseudogene TRBV3-2) and TRBJ2-2; possible D gene TRBD1, 6 bases. CDR3 region: CASSQRTGWGTGELFF. CDR3 coding DNA: TGTGCCAGCAGCCAGCGAACAGGGTGGGGCACCGGGGAGCTGTTTTTT.